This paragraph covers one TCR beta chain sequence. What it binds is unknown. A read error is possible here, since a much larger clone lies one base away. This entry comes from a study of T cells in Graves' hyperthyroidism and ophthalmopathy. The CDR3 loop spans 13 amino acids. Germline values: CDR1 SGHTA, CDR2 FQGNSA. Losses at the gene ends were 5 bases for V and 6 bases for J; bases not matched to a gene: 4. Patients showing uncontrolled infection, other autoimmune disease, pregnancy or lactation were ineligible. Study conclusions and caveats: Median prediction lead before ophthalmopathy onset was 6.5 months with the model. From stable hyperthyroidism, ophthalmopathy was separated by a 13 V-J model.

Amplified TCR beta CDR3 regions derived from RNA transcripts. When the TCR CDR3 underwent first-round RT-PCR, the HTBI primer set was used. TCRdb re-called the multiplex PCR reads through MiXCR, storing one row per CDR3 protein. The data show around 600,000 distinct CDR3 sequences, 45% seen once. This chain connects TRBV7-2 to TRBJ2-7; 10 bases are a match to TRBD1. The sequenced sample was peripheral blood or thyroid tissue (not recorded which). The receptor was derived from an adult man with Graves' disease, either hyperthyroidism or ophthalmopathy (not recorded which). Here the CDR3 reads CASSPGTGAEQYF. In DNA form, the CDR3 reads TGTGCCAGCAGCCCCGGGACAGGGGCCGAGCAGTACTTC.